These 32 T cell receptor beta chains were sequenced from one sample in a study of T cell clonality in common variable immunodeficiency. Profiling relied on immunoSEQ multiplex PCR, and the TCRdb table lists in-frame clones only, not all of them. Singletons are absent from the sample, which has 30,000 or so clones. Sequencing was done on a sample of peripheral blood mononuclear cells. The receptors were sampled from a person aged 18 to 70 in good health.

This clone was seen at least ten times. The read ends 3 residues before the CDR3 terminus; that terminus is restored from the germline J gene. V usage is TRBV5-1 and J usage is TRBJ2-2; 7 bases align to TRBD2. Germline V gives CDR1 SGHRS, CDR2 YFSETQ. The CDR3 length is 15 residues. Trimming cost V 2 bases and J 5 bases; bases outside gene matches: 6. The DNA read from the CDR3 is TGCGCCAGCAGCTTAGGGACTATCGAAACCGGGGAG. Its protein product is CASSLGTIETGE. The entire CDR3 is CASSLGTIETGELFF.

Many counts were recorded for this clone. The read terminates 3 residues ahead of where the CDR3 ends, so the germline J gene completes it. The rearrangement uses TRBV18 and TRBJ2-2; 7 bases line up with TRBD1. V lost 3 bases and J lost 5; bases outside the gene matches: 3. CDR3 length: 14 amino acids. Germline loops: CDR1 KGHSH, CDR2 LQKENI. The covered CDR3 bases are TGTGCCAGCTCACCGCTACAGGGGACCGGGGAG. This encodes CASSPLQGTGE. In full, the CDR3 reads CASSPLQGTGELFF.

In this sample, this clone turned up many times. The read falls 3 residues short of the CDR3 end, and the missing part is taken from the germline J gene. The V gene is TRBV2, the J gene TRBJ2-4; D possibly corresponds to TRBD1 (6 bases). CDR1 and CDR2 from the germline V gene are SNHLY and FYNNEI. The CDR3 covers 14 residues. The CDR3 sequence is CASSESGQGTTQYF. The sequenced CDR3 bases are TGTGCCAGCAGTGAAAGCGGCCAGGGGACCACT.

There are many counts of this clone. The read stops 3 residues short of the end of the CDR3; the missing end is completed from the germline J gene. The chain couples TRBV2 to TRBJ2-5; possible D gene TRBD2, 7 bases. V lost 8 bases to trimming and J lost 5 bases, with 12 bases between them. This CDR3 has 12 residues. Germline-derived CDR1 and CDR2 are SNHLY and FYNNEI. CDR3 residues: CASGGARETQYF. Incomplete CDR3 DNA: TGTGCCAGCGGGGGGGCGCGGGAGACC.

About this clone itself: The read terminates 3 residues before the CDR3 end, so the remaining end is supplied by the germline J gene. The chain couples TRBV19 to TRBJ2-4; D not certain. Germline lookup yields CDR1 LNHDA and CDR2 SQIVND (reference sequence). The CDR3 spans 13 residues. Partial CDR3 DNA: TGTGCCAGTAGTACTCAGAGTAACTATGGT. It yields the protein CASSTQSNYG. The entire CDR3 protein is CASSTQSNYGQYF.

This clone was seen ten or more times. The sequenced fragment ends 3 residues before the CDR3 boundary, so the rest is inferred from the germline J gene. V usage is TRBV2 and J usage is TRBJ1-1; D call uncertain. The CDR3 totals 14 residues. CDR1 SNHLY and CDR2 FYNNEI come from the germline V gene. Trimming took 7 bases from V and 3 from J, leaving 15 bases between them. The part of the CDR3 DNA that was read is TGTGCCAGCATTCAATCGAGCCCTGACACTGAA. It is translated as CASIQSSPDTE. The complete CDR3 reads CASIQSSPDTEAFF.

The sample holds many counts of this clone. The CDR3 goes on 3 residues after the read ends, and that part is filled in from the germline J gene. The rearrangement uses TRBV19 and TRBJ1-4, with D perhaps matching TRBD1 (5 bases). Germline V CDR1 and CDR2: LNHDA, SQIVND (reference sequence). The CDR3 spans 17 residues. V lost 5 bases to trimming and J lost 0 bases, with 16 bases between them. Here the CDR3 reads CASSRQGGQTTNEKLFF. Partial CDR3 DNA: TGTGCCAGTAGTCGGCAGGGAGGGCAGACAACTAATGAAAAA.

This clone has a count of ten or more. The read falls 3 residues short of the CDR3 end, and the missing part is taken from the germline J gene. This chain joins TRBV6-2 or TRBV6-3 and TRBJ2-1, with 7 bases matching TRBD1. The CDR3 sequence is 15 residues long. In germline, CDR1 is MNHEY, CDR2 SVGEGT. Germline trimming cut 5 bases from V and 3 bases from J; bases unmatched to any gene: 7. This CDR3 is CASSSPTGIYNEQFF. The part of the CDR3 DNA that was read is TGTGCCAGCAGTAGCCCGACAGGGATCTACAATGAG.

This clone was detected ten times or more. The read finishes 3 residues shy of the CDR3 end, and the germline J gene is used to complete it. V usage is TRBV19 and J usage is TRBJ1-4, with TRBD1 as a possible D gene (6 bases). Trimming removed 5 bases from V and 6 bases from J, with 16 bases in between. Germline assignment: CDR1 LNHDA and CDR2 SQIVND (reference sequence). This CDR3 region has 15 residues. The DNA read from the CDR3 is TGTGCCAGTAGTCCCCGGCAGGGGCGGGATGAAAAA. Its translation: CASSPRQGRDEK. The CDR3 in its entirety is CASSPRQGRDEKLFF.

This clone was observed many times. The read ends 3 residues before the CDR3 terminus; that terminus is restored from the germline J gene. The rearrangement joins TRBV2 to TRBJ2-1; D is perhaps TRBD1 (6 bases). Trimming shortened V by 0 bases and J by 9 bases, and 18 bases separated the two germline ends. Per germline, CDR1 SNHLY and CDR2 FYNNEI. The CDR3 is made up of 16 amino acids. CDR3 bases read: TGTGCCAGCAGTGAAGCGCTTCAGGGGCCTCCCCGTGAG. Its protein is CASSEALQGPPRE. The CDR3 reads in full as CASSEALQGPPREQFF. Full variable domain (rest looked up from reference TRBV2 and TRBJ2-1): EPEVTQTPSHQVTQMGQEVILRCVPISNHLYFYWYRQILGQKVEFLVSFYNNEISEKSEIFDDQFSVERPDGSNFTLKIRSTKLEDSAMYFCASSEALQGPPREQFFGPGTRLTVL.

In this sample, this clone turned up many times. Coverage ceases 3 residues before the CDR3 finishes, and the germline J gene fills in the end. This chain links TRBV29-1 with TRBJ2-1; 7 positions agree with TRBD1. The CDR3 loop spans 14 amino acids. CDR1 and CDR2 from the germline V gene are SQVTM and ANQGSEA. With 6 bases clipped from V and 4 bases from J, the junction kept 9 bases outside the gene matches. CDR3 residues: CSVASLDRYNEQFF. The DNA read from the CDR3 is TGCAGCGTAGCTTCCTTGGACAGGTACAATGAG.

This clone was detected ten times or more. The read ends 3 residues before the CDR3 terminus; that terminus is restored from the germline J gene. This rearrangement joins TRBV2 to TRBJ2-2; 7 bases agree with TRBD2. The CDR3 sequence is 15 residues long. Germline V lookup: CDR1 SNHLY, CDR2 FYNNEI. Unmatched junction bases numbered 9, after V lost 6 bases and J lost 5 bases. Partial CDR3 DNA: TGTGCCAGCAGAGCTAACCAGGGAGGGACCGGGGAG. This sequence encodes CASRANQGGTGE. The full CDR3 is CASRANQGGTGELFF.

This clone was recorded many times. The read halts 3 residues ahead of the CDR3 end, with the missing end drawn from the germline J gene. The J gene is TRBJ1-1, the V gene TRBV10-3; TRBD1 matches at 9 bases. The length of the CDR3 is 13 residues. With 6 bases clipped from V and 6 bases from J, the junction kept 5 bases outside the gene matches. The V gene's germline CDR1 is ENHRY and CDR2 SYGVKD. The part of the CDR3 DNA that was read is TGTGCCATCAGCCCGGGACAGGGTCCTGAA. Translation gives CAISPGQGPE. In full, the CDR3 is CAISPGQGPEAFF.

This clone occurred a few times. The read falls 3 residues short of the CDR3 end, and the missing part is taken from the germline J gene. The chain employs TRBV5-1 and TRBJ2-3; TRBD2 agrees at 10 bases. Trimming cost V 4 bases and J 3 bases; bases outside gene matches: 8. The germline V gene encodes CDR1 SGHRS and CDR2 YFSETQ. There are 16 residues in the CDR3. CDR3 DNA, as far as it was read: TGCGCCAGCAGCGTACTAGCGGGGTCGGGGACAGATACG. It is translated as CASSVLAGSGTDT. The CDR3 in full is CASSVLAGSGTDTQYF.

This clone was recorded at least ten times. The CDR3 end lies 3 residues beyond the end of the read and is filled in from the germline J gene. J is TRBJ2-5 and V is TRBV7-9; D unclear. The CDR3 runs 14 residues. V dropped 6 bases and J dropped 5 bases, with 16 bases sitting between them. CDR1 and CDR2 (germline): SEHNR, FQNEAQ (reference sequence). CDR3 in amino acids: CASSFKGLLETQYF. Partial CDR3 DNA: TGTGCCAGCAGTTTCAAGGGTCTTTTGGAGACC.

There are a few counts of this clone. One base away lies a much larger clone, so this may be a sequencing read error. The CDR3 extends 3 residues past the end of the read, so its final part is completed from the germline J gene. The rearrangement joins TRBV7-9 to TRBJ1-2; a possible D gene is TRBD1 (5 bases). This CDR3 comprises 14 residues. Germline CDR1 SEHNR, CDR2 FQNEAQ (reference sequence). CDR3 protein: CASRKRGDYNEYTF. Incomplete CDR3 DNA: TGTGCCAGCAGAAAGCGGGGGGACTACAATGAG. The full variable domain, its missing parts supplied by reference TRBV7-9 and TRBJ1-2, is DTGVSQNPRHKITKRGQNVTFRCDPISEHNRLYWYRQTLGQGPEFLTYFQNEAQLEKSRLLSDRFSAERPKGSFSTLEIQRTEQGDSAMYLCASRKRGDYNEYTFGSGTRLTVV.

This clone was counted a few times. At one end, the junction sequence differs from germline, possibly due to a read error. The read finishes 3 residues shy of the CDR3 end, and the germline J gene is used to complete it. This sample also contains other DNA sequences that code for the same CDR3. The chain uses TRBV5-1 and TRBJ1-3, with a weak D call TRBD1 (5 bases). This CDR3 has 16 amino acids. Germline V gene lookup returns CDR1 SGHRS and CDR2 YFSETQ. The sequenced CDR3 bases are TGCGCCAGCAGCGAGTCCCAGGGCCACTCTGGAAACACA. It is translated as CASSESQGHSGNT. The CDR3 in full is CASSESQGHSGNTIYF.

In the case of this clone: One junction end does not reproduce the germline sequence, and a read error may be involved. The sample holds other DNA sequences that translate to the same CDR3. CDR3 DNA, as far as it was read: TGTGCTAGCAGCCAACAGGGTTACGGAAACACA. Encoded protein: CASSQQGYGNT. The complete CDR3 reads CASSQQGYGNTIYF. The chain is built from TRBV7-7 and TRBJ1-3; TRBD1 is a possible D gene (6 bases). The sequenced fragment ends 3 residues before the CDR3 boundary, so the rest is inferred from the germline J gene. The germline CDR1 and CDR2 sequences are SSHAT and FNYEAQ (reference sequence). CDR3 size: 14 residues.

This clone was observed many times. The CDR3 end is not reached by the read, which stops 3 residues before it; the germline J gene fills it in. The chain carries TRBV27 and TRBJ2-7, with 10 bases matching TRBD2. After removal of 2 bases from V and 5 bases from J, the junction contained 6 bases not matched to a gene. Germline assignment: CDR1 MNHEY and CDR2 SMNVEV (reference sequence). This CDR3 has 15 amino acids. The part of the CDR3 DNA that was read is TGTGCCAGCAGTTTAACTAGCGGGGTTCAGAACGAG. It yields the protein CASSLTSGVQNE. The CDR3 in full is CASSLTSGVQNEQYF.

In its sample, this clone was seen a few times. This specimen includes other DNA sequences encoding the same CDR3. CDR3 loop: CSARRPDIREETQYF. CDR3 bases read: TGCAGTGCTAGAAGACCCGACATCAGGGAGGAGACC. The V gene is TRBV20-1, the J gene TRBJ2-5; D may be TRBD1 or TRBD2 (5 bases each). The read terminates 3 residues before the CDR3 end, so the remaining end is supplied by the germline J gene. The CDR3 totals 15 residues. Germline V gives CDR1 DFQATT, CDR2 SNEGSKA (reference sequence). Deletions cut 2 bases from V and 5 bases from J, with 18 bases between.

This clone has a count of ten or more. The read terminates 3 residues ahead of where the CDR3 ends, so the germline J gene completes it. V gene TRBV20-1 combines with J gene TRBJ1-5; the D gene is possibly TRBD1 (6 bases). The V end lost 3 bases, the J end lost 5 bases, and 8 bases lay between the germline ends. The CDR3 extends over 12 amino acids. CDR1 is DFQATT, CDR2 SNEGSKA, per germline (reference sequence). CDR3 DNA (partial): TGCAGTGCTAGGGCAGGGGATCAGCCC. It codes for CSARAGDQP. The CDR3 reads in full as CSARAGDQPQHF.

Of note for this clone: The read comes to an end 3 residues before the CDR3 does, leaving the germline J gene to fill in the end. The chain carries TRBV20-1 and TRBJ2-3; D perhaps matches TRBD1 (6 bases). This CDR3 region has 14 residues. Germline CDR1 is DFQATT and CDR2 is SNEGSKA (reference sequence). CDR3 sequence: CSARVSQGLQPQYF. The covered CDR3 bases are TGCAGTGCTAGAGTTTCCCAGGGGCTTCAGCCG.

This clone was seen ten or more times. The observed sequence ends 3 residues before the CDR3 terminus, with the missing tail filled in from the germline J gene. J is TRBJ2-7 and V is TRBV2, with D hard to call. Germline V lookup: CDR1 SNHLY, CDR2 FYNNEI. V was shortened by 3 bases and J by 3 bases, with 6 bases between the two germline ends. This CDR3 region has 12 residues. CDR3 loop: CASSDHSYEQYF. The CDR3 DNA, read in part, is TGTGCCAGCAGTGATCATAGCTACGAG.

This clone was seen ten or more times. The CDR3 extends 3 residues past the end of the read, so its final part is completed from the germline J gene. V usage is TRBV2 and J usage is TRBJ1-1, with a possible D match to TRBD1 (6 bases). V shed 7 bases and J shed 7 bases, with 16 bases lying between them. This CDR3 has 13 amino acids. CDR1 SNHLY and CDR2 FYNNEI come from the germline V gene. This chain's CDR3 is CASKDRPLIEAFF. The CDR3 DNA, read in part, is TGTGCCAGCAAGGACAGACCTTTGATTGAA.

This clone was found many times. The CDR3 end is not reached by the read, which stops 3 residues before it; the germline J gene fills it in. The chain uses TRBV4-2 and TRBJ1-2; TRBD1 matches at 7 bases. There are 15 residues in the CDR3. The V gene's germline CDR1 is LGHNA and CDR2 YNFKEQ. V lost 0 bases and J lost 6; bases outside the gene matches: 7. Partial CDR3 DNA: TGTGCCAGCAGCCAAGAACTGCGACAGGGAGATGGC. Residues: CASSQELRQGDG. The entire CDR3 sequence reads CASSQELRQGDGYTF.

This clone was detected ten times or more. The read is 3 residues too short to cover the CDR3 end, so that end is filled in from the germline J gene. The gene calls are TRBV18 and TRBJ2-7, with 10 bases matching TRBD2. This CDR3 contains 15 residues. The germline V gene encodes CDR1 KGHSH and CDR2 LQKENI. After removal of 4 bases from V and 4 bases from J, the junction contained 7 bases not matched to a gene. This CDR3 is CASSLRAGGRYEQYF. The CDR3 bases that were read are TGTGCCAGCTCACTCCGAGCGGGAGGGAGGTACGAG.

This clone was detected ten times or more. The read falls 3 residues short of the CDR3 end, and the missing part is taken from the germline J gene. The chain links TRBV15 to TRBJ1-5; TRBD1 matches at 7 bases. The junction had 2 bases not matched to a gene; V was cut back by 4 bases and J by 2 bases. CDR1 and CDR2 (germline): LNHNV, YYDKDF (reference sequence). This CDR3 comprises 14 residues. The sequenced part of the CDR3 DNA is TGTGCCACCAGCATTGGGACAGGCAATCAGCCC. Translation gives CATSIGTGNQP. The CDR3 reads in full as CATSIGTGNQPQHF.

In this sample, this clone turned up many times. The read terminates 3 residues before the CDR3 end, so the remaining end is supplied by the germline J gene. The chain employs TRBV28 and TRBJ1-1, with D uncertain. The V gene lost 2 bases and the J gene lost 0 bases, with 10 bases spanning the gap. Germline assignment: CDR1 MDHEN and CDR2 SYDVKM. The CDR3 covers 15 residues. The CDR3 bases that were read are TGTGCCAGCAGTTTAGCAGGCAGATTGAACACTGAA. Protein: CASSLAGRLNTE. From start to end, the CDR3 is CASSLAGRLNTEAFF.

The table lists this clone with many counts. The missing CDR3 end, 3 residues past where the read stops, is filled in from the germline J gene. V usage is TRBV19 and J usage is TRBJ1-4, with 8 bases aligning to TRBD1. The germline V gene encodes CDR1 LNHDA and CDR2 SQIVND (reference sequence). V was clipped by 1 base and J by 7 bases; unmatched bases: 5. The CDR3 runs 15 residues. CDR3 sequence: CASSIGGTGAEKLFF. The sequenced part of the CDR3 DNA is TGTGCCAGTAGTATAGGAGGGACAGGAGCTGAAAAA. Full variable domain (rest looked up from reference TRBV19 and TRBJ1-4): DGGITQSPKYLFRKEGQNVTLSCEQNLNHDAMYWYRQDPGQGLRLIYYSQIVNDFQKGDIAEGYSVSREKKESFPLTVTSAQKNPTAFYLCASSIGGTGAEKLFFGSGTQLSVL.

This clone was found many times. The missing CDR3 end, 3 residues past where the read stops, is filled in from the germline J gene. The chain recombines TRBV30 with TRBJ1-6; 7 nucleotides agree with TRBD1. CDR1 GTSNPN and CDR2 SVGIG come from the germline V gene (reference sequence). Germline trimming cut 4 bases from V and 9 bases from J; bases unmatched to any gene: 3. This CDR3 has 12 amino acids. Incomplete CDR3 DNA: TGTGCCTGGACCTGGACAGGTTCACCC. Protein: CAWTWTGSP. Given in full, the CDR3 is CAWTWTGSPLHF. Full variable domain (outside the CDR3, taken from reference TRBV30 and TRBJ1-6): SQTIHQWPATLVQPVGSPLSLECTVEGTSNPNLYWYRQAAGRGLQLLFYSVGIGQISSEVPQNLSASRPQDRQFILSSKKLLLSDSGFYLCAWTWTGSPLHFGNGTRLTVT.

This clone has at least ten counts. The CDR3 extends 3 residues past the end of the read, so its final part is completed from the germline J gene. This sequence joins TRBV19 and TRBJ1-3, with D possibly matching TRBD1 (5 bases). The CDR3 contains 14 residues. Per the germline V gene, CDR1 is LNHDA and CDR2 is SQIVND (reference sequence). V dropped 7 bases and J dropped 0 bases, with 10 bases sitting between them. The CDR3 here is CASMRQTSGNTIYF. The CDR3 DNA, read in part, is TGTGCCAGTATGCGACAGACCTCTGGAAACACC. The full variable domain, with the rest looked up from reference TRBV19 and TRBJ1-3, is DGGITQSPKYLFRKEGQNVTLSCEQNLNHDAMYWYRQDPGQGLRLIYYSQIVNDFQKGDIAEGYSVSREKKESFPLTVTSAQKNPTAFYLCASMRQTSGNTIYFGEGSWLTVV.

This clone was counted ten times or more. Read data end 3 residues before the CDR3 end; the end is taken from the germline J gene. This chain links TRBV20-1 with TRBJ2-5; D is possibly TRBD2 (6 bases). CDR3 size: 15 residues. Trimming removed 1 base at V and 5 bases at J, with 17 bases between. CDR1 is DFQATT, CDR2 SNEGSKA, per germline (reference sequence). CDR3 bases read: TGCAGTGCTAGAGTCGGGGGTGGGCCCGCGGAGACC. Translated, it gives CSARVGGGPAET. The CDR3, in full, reads CSARVGGGPAETQYF.